Sequencing of this TCR beta chain was carried out in a study of T cell repertoires in cytomegalovirus infection. Study at large: CMV infection and matching HLA type were both indicated by public TCR beta signatures.

In regard to this clonotype: Antigen unknown.

Regarding the study as a whole: Frequencies of public TCR beta families were cumulated, and this identified carriers of CMV plus the relevant HLA. CMV-specific HLA-C-restricted TCR beta clonotypes dominated the ex vivo response.

After removal of 11 bases from V and 2 bases from J, the junction contained 11 bases not matched to a gene. Germline V CDR1 and CDR2: MGHDK, SYGVNS. The CDR3 is 14 residues long. TCRdb redid the calling of the reads with MiXCR, one entry per CDR3 protein. The repertoire holds under 500,000 distinct CDR3 sequences, 40% to 50% seen once, with about 39% in the top ten. Sequencing used cultured PBMCs, obtained from culture after CMV antigen stimulation. The TCR sequence derives from a human donor in good health (CMV status not recorded). Some clones in this sample may be carry-over from other donors' samples. The chain recombines TRBV25-1 with TRBJ1-1, with TRBD1 matching over 7 bases. Here the CDR3 reads CAPLGTDFNTEAFF. The CDR3 DNA reads as TGTGCCCCCCTAGGGACAGATTTTAACACTGAAGCTTTCTTT.